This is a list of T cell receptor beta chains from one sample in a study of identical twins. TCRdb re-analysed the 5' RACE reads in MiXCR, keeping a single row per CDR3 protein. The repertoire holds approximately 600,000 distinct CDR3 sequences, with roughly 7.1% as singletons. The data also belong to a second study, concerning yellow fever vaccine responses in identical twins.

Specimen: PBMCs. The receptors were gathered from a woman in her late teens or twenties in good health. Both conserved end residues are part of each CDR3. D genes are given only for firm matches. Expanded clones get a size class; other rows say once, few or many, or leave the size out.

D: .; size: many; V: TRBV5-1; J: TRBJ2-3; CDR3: CASSLAKTWGLHLTDTQYF; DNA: TGCGCCAGCAGCTTGGCCAAGACTTGGGGACTTCACCTCACAGATACGCAGTATTTT
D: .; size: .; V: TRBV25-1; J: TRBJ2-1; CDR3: CASSARPGGGEQFF; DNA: TGTGCCAGCAGTGCCCGTCCGGGGGGCGGTGAGCAGTTCTTC
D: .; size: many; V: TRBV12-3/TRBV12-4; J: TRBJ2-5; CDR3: CASTNRETQYF; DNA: TGTGCCAGCACCAACCGGGAGACCCAGTACTTC
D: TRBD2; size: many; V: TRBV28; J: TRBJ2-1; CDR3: CASSRPSGKYNEQFF; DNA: TGTGCCAGCAGCCGGCCCAGCGGGAAATACAATGAGCAGTTCTTC
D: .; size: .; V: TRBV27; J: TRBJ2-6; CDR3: CASSLLGRGITPGANVLTF; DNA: TGTGCCAGCAGTTTACTCGGCAGGGGTATAACCCCTGGGGCCAACGTCCTGACTTTC
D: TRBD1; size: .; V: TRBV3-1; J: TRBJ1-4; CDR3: CASSLGTGGSDLFF; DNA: TGTGCCAGCAGCCTAGGGACAGGTGGCTCGGATCTGTTTTTT
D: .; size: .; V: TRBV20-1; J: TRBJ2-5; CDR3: CSATIGSTQETQYF; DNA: TGCAGTGCAACGATAGGGAGCACACAAGAGACCCAGTACTTC
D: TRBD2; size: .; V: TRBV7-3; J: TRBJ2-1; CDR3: CASSFSGRGSNEQFF; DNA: TGTGCCAGCAGCTTTAGCGGGAGAGGCTCCAATGAGCAGTTCTTC
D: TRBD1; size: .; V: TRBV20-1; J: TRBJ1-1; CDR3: CSARDRDYFGAFF; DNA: TGCAGTGCCCGGGACAGAGATTACTTTGGAGCTTTCTTT
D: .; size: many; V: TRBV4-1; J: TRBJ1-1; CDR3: CASSLNQDVTEAFF; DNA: TGCGCCAGCAGCCTAAATCAAGATGTCACTGAAGCTTTCTTT
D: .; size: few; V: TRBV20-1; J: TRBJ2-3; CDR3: CSARFQGGDTQYF; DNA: TGCAGTGCTAGGTTCCAGGGCGGAGATACGCAGTATTTT
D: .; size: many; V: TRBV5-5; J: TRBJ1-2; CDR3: CASSTLQGGAEGYTF; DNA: TGTGCCAGCAGCACCCTACAGGGCGGGGCTGAGGGCTACACCTTC
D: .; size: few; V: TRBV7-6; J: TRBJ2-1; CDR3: CASSLGRPNEQFF; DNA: TGTGCCAGCAGCTTAGGCAGGCCGAATGAGCAGTTCTTC
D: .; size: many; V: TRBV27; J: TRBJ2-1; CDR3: CASRGLSSSYNEQFF; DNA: TGTGCCAGCAGAGGCCTCTCGAGCTCCTACAATGAGCAGTTCTTC
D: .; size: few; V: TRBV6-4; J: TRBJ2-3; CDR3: CASSISTSSTDTQYF; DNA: TGTGCCAGCTCAATAAGCACGTCTAGCACAGATACGCAGTATTTT
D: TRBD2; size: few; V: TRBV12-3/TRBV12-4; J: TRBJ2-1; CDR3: CASSPRLAAANEQFF; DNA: TGTGCCAGCAGTCCCCGACTAGCGGCCGCAAATGAGCAGTTCTTC
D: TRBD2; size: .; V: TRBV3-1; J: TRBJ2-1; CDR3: CASSQDLNPMREAYNEQFF; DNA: TGTGCCAGCAGCCAAGACCTAAACCCCATGCGGGAGGCCTACAATGAGCAGTTCTTC
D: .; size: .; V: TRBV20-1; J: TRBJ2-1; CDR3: CCARGPLAGFLNEQFF; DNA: TGCTGTGCTAGAGGCCCACTGGCGGGATTTCTTAATGAGCAGTTCTTC
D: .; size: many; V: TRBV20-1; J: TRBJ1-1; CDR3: CSAPDTPGTEAFF; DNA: TGCAGTGCCCCGGACACCCCGGGCACTGAAGCTTTCTTT
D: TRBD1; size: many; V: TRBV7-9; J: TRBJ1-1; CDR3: CASSLFDRVGTEAFF; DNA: TGTGCCAGCAGCCTCTTCGACAGGGTAGGGACTGAAGCTTTCTTT
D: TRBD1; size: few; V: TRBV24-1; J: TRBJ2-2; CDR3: CATSHRTGRNTGELFF; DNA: TGTGCCACCAGTCACCGGACAGGGAGGAACACCGGGGAGCTGTTTTTT
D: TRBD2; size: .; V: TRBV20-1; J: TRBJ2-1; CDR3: CSARNIAGDYNEQFF; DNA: TGCAGTGCTAGAAACATAGCGGGGGACTACAATGAGCAGTTCTTC
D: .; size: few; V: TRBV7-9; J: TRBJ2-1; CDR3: CASSSTGTFYNEQFF; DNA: TGTGCCAGCAGCTCCACAGGGACTTTCTACAATGAGCAGTTCTTC
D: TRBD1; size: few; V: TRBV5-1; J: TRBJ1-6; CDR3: CASKGTATFNSPLHF; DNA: TGCGCCAGCAAAGGGACAGCGACCTTTAATTCACCCCTCCACTTT
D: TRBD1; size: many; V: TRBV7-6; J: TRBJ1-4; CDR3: CASSERDRADATNEKLFF; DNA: TGTGCCAGCAGCGAGCGGGACAGGGCAGATGCAACTAATGAAAAACTGTTTTTT
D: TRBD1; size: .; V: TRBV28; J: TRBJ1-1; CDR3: CASTPRTGANTEAFF; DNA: TGTGCCAGCACCCCCCGGACAGGTGCGAACACTGAAGCTTTCTTT
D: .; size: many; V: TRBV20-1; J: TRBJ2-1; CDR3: CIVTNTNEQFF; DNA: TGCATCGTCACAAACACCAATGAGCAGTTCTTC
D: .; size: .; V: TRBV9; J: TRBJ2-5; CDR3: CASSVGPGGETQYF; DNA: TGTGCCAGCAGCGTAGGGCCAGGTGGGGAGACCCAGTACTTC
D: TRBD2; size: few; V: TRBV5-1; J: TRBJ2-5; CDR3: CASRALETSGKETQYF; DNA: TGCGCCAGCCGGGCTCTGGAGACTAGCGGAAAGGAGACCCAGTACTTC